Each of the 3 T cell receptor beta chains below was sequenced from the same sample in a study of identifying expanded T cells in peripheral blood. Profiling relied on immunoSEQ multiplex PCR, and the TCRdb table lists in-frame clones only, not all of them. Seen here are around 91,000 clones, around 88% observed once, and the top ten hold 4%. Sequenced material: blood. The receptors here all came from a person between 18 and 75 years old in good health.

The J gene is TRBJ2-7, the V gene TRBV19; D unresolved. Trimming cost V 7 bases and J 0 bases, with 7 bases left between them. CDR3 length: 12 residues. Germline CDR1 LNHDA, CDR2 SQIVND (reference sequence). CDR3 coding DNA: TGTGCCAGTACAGGCAGCTCCTACGAGCAGTACTTC. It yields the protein CASTGSSYEQYF.

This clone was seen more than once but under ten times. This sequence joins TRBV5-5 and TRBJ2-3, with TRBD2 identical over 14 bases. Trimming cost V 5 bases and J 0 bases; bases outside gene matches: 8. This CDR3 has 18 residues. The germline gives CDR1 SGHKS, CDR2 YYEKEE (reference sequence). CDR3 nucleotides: TGTGCCAGCAGACCCGGACTAGCGGGAGGCTTTAGCACAGATACGCAGTATTTT. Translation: CASRPGLAGGFSTDTQYF.

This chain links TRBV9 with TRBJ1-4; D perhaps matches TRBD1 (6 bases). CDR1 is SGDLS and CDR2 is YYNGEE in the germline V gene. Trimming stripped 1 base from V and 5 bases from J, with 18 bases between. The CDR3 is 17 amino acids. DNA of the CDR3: TGTGCCAGCAGCGTAACACCCCAACCTACAGGGAATGAAAAACTGTTTTTT. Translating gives CASSVTPQPTGNEKLFF. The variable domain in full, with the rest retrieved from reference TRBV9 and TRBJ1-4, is DSGVTQTPKHLITATGQRVTLRCSPRSGDLSVYWYQQSLDQGLQFLIQYYNGEERAKGNILERFSAQQFPDLHSELNLSSLELGDSALYFCASSVTPQPTGNEKLFFGSGTQLSVL.